This passage covers 25 T cell receptor beta chains from one sample sequenced in a study of cytomegalovirus exposure and HLA in healthy donors. A multiplex PCR was run with 60 Vbeta primers and 13 Jbeta primers. TCRdb's copy holds only in-frame clones and misses some; the assay was immunoSEQ multiplex PCR. The sample carries over 90,000 clones, 60% to 75% recorded once. The sample was PBMCs. The receptors were gathered from a man in his 60s in good health and CMV-seronegative.

This clone was seen only a few times. V gene TRBV5-5 combines with J gene TRBJ2-7; 7 bases are a match to TRBD1. CDR3 size: 13 residues. Unmatched junction bases numbered 4, after V lost 4 bases and J lost 3 bases. The germline gives CDR1 SGHKS, CDR2 YYEKEE (reference sequence). CDR3 DNA sequence: TGTGCCAGCAGCGGGGGACAGCTCTACGAGCAGTACTTC. It codes for CASSGGQLYEQYF.

The chain couples TRBV5-1 to TRBJ1-6; D gene ambiguous. Germline assignment: CDR1 SGHRS and CDR2 YFSETQ. The CDR3 is made up of 19 amino acids. V dropped 0 bases and J dropped 1 base, with 17 bases sitting between them. The CDR3 sequence: CASSLGWVASSSYNSPLHF. The CDR3 region has the DNA TGCGCCAGCAGCTTGGGGTGGGTAGCCAGCTCATCCTATAATTCACCCCTCCACTTT.

This chain links TRBV28 with TRBJ2-2, with 9 bases fitting TRBD1. The CDR3 consists of 15 residues. J lost 4 bases, V lost 7 bases, and 7 bases had no gene match. CDR1 MDHEN and CDR2 SYDVKM come from the germline V gene. This CDR3 reads CASIGTGIITGELFF. The CDR3 coding sequence is TGTGCCAGCATTGGGACAGGGATAATCACCGGGGAGCTGTTTTTT.

A single count supports this clone. The chain couples TRBV5-5 to TRBJ1-4; 7 nucleotides match TRBD1. Germline loops: CDR1 SGHKS, CDR2 YYEKEE (reference sequence). CDR3 length: 18 residues. With 4 bases clipped from V and 8 bases from J, the junction kept 20 bases outside the gene matches. CDR3 sequence: CASSPGRVVRGLGEKLFF. The CDR3 DNA is TGTGCCAGCAGCCCTGGTCGGGTAGTTAGGGGGCTGGGGGAAAAACTGTTTTTT.

This clone is medium-sized in the sample. V usage is TRBV5-6 and J usage is TRBJ1-2; 7 bases are shared with TRBD1. Germline assignment: CDR1 SGHDT and CDR2 YYEEEE. Losses at the gene ends were 0 bases for V and 5 bases for J; bases not matched to a gene: 4. This CDR3 is 14 amino acids long. The CDR3 is CASSLAQGQYGYTF. The CDR3 bases are TGTGCCAGCAGCTTGGCCCAGGGACAGTATGGCTACACCTTC.

The chain employs TRBV27 and TRBJ2-7, with no clear D. Trimming pared 5 bases from V and 0 bases from J, leaving 11 bases between. The germline CDR1 and CDR2 sequences are MNHEY and SMNVEV (reference sequence). This CDR3 region has 14 residues. CDR3 bases: TGTGCCAGCAGTCCCCACAGATACTCCTACGAGCAGTACTTC. It translates to CASSPHRYSYEQYF.

This clone was seen more than once but under ten times. This sequence joins TRBV5-4 and TRBJ2-6, with a tentative D call TRBD1 (5 bases). Looked up from germline, CDR1 is SGHNT and CDR2 is YYREEE (reference sequence). The V end lost 6 bases, the J end lost 2 bases, and 18 bases lay between the germline ends. The CDR3 sequence is 17 residues long. The CDR3 DNA is TGTGCCAGCAACCCAGCAGGGTCTTGGGCTGGGGCCAACGTCCTGACTTTC. Translating it yields CASNPAGSWAGANVLTF.

J is TRBJ2-7 and V is TRBV6-1; 9 bases match TRBD2. The germline V gene encodes CDR1 MNHNS and CDR2 SASEGT. The CDR3 loop spans 16 amino acids. V was pared by 4 bases and J by 4 bases, with 11 bases of the junction left unmatched. The CDR3 sequence: CASSVGILAGWYEQYF. CDR3 nucleotides: TGTGCCAGCAGTGTTGGCATTCTAGCGGGATGGTACGAGCAGTACTTC.

V is TRBV28 and J is TRBJ2-7; TRBD2 aligns across 8 bases. The V gene's germline CDR1 is MDHEN and CDR2 SYDVKM. V shed 3 bases, J shed 4 bases, and the junction held 8 bases outside the gene matches. This CDR3 contains 15 residues. The CDR3 bases are TGTGCCAGCAGTTTTAGGAGCGGGGGAAAATACGAGCAGTACTTC. Amino acids: CASSFRSGGKYEQYF.

A few counts support this clone. The rearrangement joins TRBV30 to TRBJ2-5; 14 bases line up with TRBD2. The CDR3 spans 18 residues. The ends lost 2 bases at V and 2 bases at J; junction bases unmatched: 10. The germline V gene has CDR1 GTSNPN and CDR2 SVGIG (reference sequence). CDR3 amino acids: CAWSLRTSGRPLQETQYF. CDR3 nucleotide sequence: TGTGCCTGGAGTTTAAGGACTAGCGGGAGGCCCTTACAAGAGACCCAGTACTTC.

This rearrangement joins TRBV28 to TRBJ1-1; D gene unclear. Germline lookup yields CDR1 MDHEN and CDR2 SYDVKM. The ends were cut back, 2 bases at V and 3 bases at J, with 7 bases in the middle. The CDR3 totals 13 residues. The CDR3 spells CASSLMRDTEAFF. In nucleotides, the CDR3 is TGTGCCAGCAGTTTAATGCGGGACACTGAAGCTTTCTTT.

The V gene is TRBV28, the J gene TRBJ2-1; D possibly corresponds to TRBD2 (7 bases). Trimming removed 8 bases at V and 4 bases at J, with 18 bases between. The CDR3 sequence is 15 residues long. Germline values: CDR1 MDHEN, CDR2 SYDVKM. The DNA of the CDR3 is TGTGCCAGCCAACGAGGGGGGGGGCCGTACAATGAGCAGTTCTTC. It yields the protein CASQRGGGPYNEQFF.

The gene calls are TRBV25-1 and TRBJ2-5; 7 positions match TRBD1. The J segment lost 2 bases and the V segment lost 4 bases, leaving 1 base of the junction unmatched. The CDR3 consists of 13 residues. The germline CDR1 and CDR2 sequences are MGHDK and SYGVNS. CDR3 in DNA: TGTGCCAGCAGTGCGGGACAGCAAGAGACCCAGTACTTC. Translation gives CASSAGQQETQYF.

The sample holds a few counts of this clone. The final CDR3 position lacks the conserved phenylalanine or tryptophan, pointing to a likely read error. The DNA is left out, because the CDR3 cannot be placed on it with certainty; the CDR3 is given as TCRdb lists it. The gene calls are TRBV9 and TRBJ1-2. The germline gives CDR1 SGDLS, CDR2 YYNGEE. The CDR3 is 15 residues long, counting both termini. CDR3 protein: CASSGWRGEDYGFTL.

The V call is TRBV28, the J call TRBJ1-6, with D possibly matching TRBD1 (5 bases). V lost 1 base, J lost 6 bases, and 10 bases lay in between. CDR3 length: 15 amino acids. The germline CDR1 and CDR2 sequences are MDHEN and SYDVKM. The CDR3 DNA is TGTGCCAGCAGTTTATATCAGGGATCTAATTCACCCCTCCACTTT. It is translated as CASSLYQGSNSPLHF.

The chain has TRBV4-1 and TRBJ1-5; 7 bases map to TRBD1. The CDR3 spans 15 residues. The junction had 7 bases not matched to a gene; V was cut back by 4 bases and J by 4 bases. Germline V lookup: CDR1 MGHRA, CDR2 YSYEKL. The CDR3, as DNA: TGCGCCAGCAGCCCGATACAGGGGACGAATCAGCCCCAGCATTTT. Protein: CASSPIQGTNQPQHF.

This clone turned up a few times. As DNA, the CDR3 is TGTGCCAGCAGCGTAGCTATGAGTAGCGGGGGGGCCTTTAGTGATACGCAGTATTTT. The encoded protein is CASSVAMSSGGAFSDTQYF. The chain is built from TRBV9 and TRBJ2-3; TRBD2 aligns across 11 bases. With V trimmed by 0 bases and J by 6 bases, 15 bases remained unmatched. The CDR3 spans 19 residues. CDR1 SGDLS and CDR2 YYNGEE come from the germline V gene. Full variable domain (outside the CDR3, taken from reference TRBV9 and TRBJ2-3): DSGVTQTPKHLITATGQRVTLRCSPRSGDLSVYWYQQSLDQGLQFLIQYYNGEERAKGNILERFSAQQFPDLHSELNLSSLELGDSALYFCASSVAMSSGGAFSDTQYFGPGTRLTVL.

The chain joins TRBV28 to TRBJ1-5; 8 nucleotides match TRBD1. The CDR3 is 16 residues long. Germline V gene sequence: CDR1 MDHEN, CDR2 SYDVKM. Trimming at V came to 5 bases and at J to 1 base, leaving 7 bases not matched to a gene. The CDR3 sequence is CASSRGQGLSNQPQHF. As DNA, the CDR3 is TGTGCCAGCAGTAGAGGACAGGGTCTAAGCAATCAGCCCCAGCATTTT.

DNA of the CDR3: TGTGCCAGCGCTGAGCGGGGGGACACAGATACGCAGTATTTT. It translates to CASAERGDTDTQYF. The rearrangement links TRBV6-1 to TRBJ2-3; 9 bases map to TRBD2. Germline CDR1 and CDR2: MNHNS and SASEGT. The trim removed 8 bases at V and 2 bases at J, leaving 5 bases unmatched. This CDR3 comprises 14 residues.

This clone turned up a few times. The V and J genes are TRBV6-1 and TRBJ2-3, with TRBD2 identical over 12 bases. From germline, CDR1 is MNHNS and CDR2 SASEGT. The CDR3 totals 15 residues. Germline trimming cut 3 bases from V and 5 bases from J; bases unmatched to any gene: 3. DNA for the CDR3: TGTGCCAGCAGTGACTCGACTAGCGGGGGAGATACGCAGTATTTT. Its translation: CASSDSTSGGDTQYF.

The chain combines TRBV18 with TRBJ2-7; TRBD2 agrees at 14 bases. Germline loops: CDR1 KGHSH, CDR2 LQKENI. After removal of 4 bases from V and 4 bases from J, the junction contained 6 bases not matched to a gene. The CDR3 length is 16 residues. The CDR3 sequence is CASSLGTSGSGYEQYF. The CDR3, as DNA: TGTGCCAGCTCACTGGGGACTAGCGGGAGTGGGTACGAGCAGTACTTC.

This clone occurred a few times. The chain recombines TRBV28 with TRBJ1-3; 8 bases match TRBD1. The CDR3 sequence is 15 residues long. V shed 7 bases, J shed 0 bases, and the junction held 5 bases outside the gene matches. The germline gives CDR1 MDHEN, CDR2 SYDVKM. CDR3 residues: CASTIQGVSGNTIYF. The CDR3 DNA reads TGTGCCAGCACCATACAGGGGGTCTCTGGAAACACCATATATTTT.

The J gene is TRBJ2-5, the V gene TRBV29-1; D ambiguous. This CDR3 contains 8 residues. V was clipped by 6 bases and J by 7 bases, with 3 bases between them. The germline gives CDR1 SQVTM, CDR2 ANQGSEA. The CDR3: CSVGTQYF. For the CDR3, the DNA is TGCAGCGTCGGGACCCAGTACTTC.

This rearrangement joins TRBV6-6 to TRBJ2-1; 10 bases are a match to TRBD2. CDR1 and CDR2 (germline): MNHNY, SVGAGI (reference sequence). V was clipped by 4 bases and J by 5 bases; unmatched bases: 5. The CDR3 covers 15 residues. CDR3 in DNA: TGTGCCAGCAGTTCCCGGACTAGCGGAGACAATGAGCAGTTCTTC. Its translation is CASSSRTSGDNEQFF.

This clone has a handful of counts. The rearrangement uses TRBV19 and TRBJ2-3, with TRBD2 matching 9 bases. Trimming cost V 6 bases and J 5 bases; bases outside gene matches: 12. This CDR3 region has 16 residues. Per germline, CDR1 LNHDA and CDR2 SQIVND (reference sequence). The CDR3: CASRPIGGGAEDTQYF. The DNA of the CDR3 is TGTGCCAGTAGACCGATCGGCGGGGGGGCGGAAGATACGCAGTATTTT.